Presented here are 11 T cell receptor beta chains from one specimen sequenced in a study of blood T cells in healthy people across ages. Alongside a J-beta primer mix, a sample-barcoded 5' primer served in a second PCR lasting 7 to 11 cycles. TCRdb independently ran MiXCR on the 5' RACE reads; one entry per CDR3 protein. The sample records 650,000 to 800,000 distinct CDR3 sequences, 52% being singletons. Sequencing was performed on blood. These receptors all come from a woman of 80 years or more in good health.

The chain carries TRBV27 and TRBJ2-4, with 7 positions matching TRBD1. The DNA end is a closer match to TRBJ2-7, so the J assignment may be wrong. Germline V CDR1 and CDR2: MNHEY, SMNVEV (reference sequence). This CDR3 is built from 14 residues. The CDR3 here is CASSSPDRRYEQYF. CDR3 DNA sequence: TGTGCCAGCAGTTCCCCGGACAGGCGCTACGAGCAGTACTTC.

This clonotype occurred once. The junction shows a germline mismatch at one end, possibly a read error. The rearrangement joins TRBV28 to TRBJ2-7; TRBD1 agrees at 10 bases. Looked up from germline, CDR1 is MDHEN and CDR2 is SYDVKM. This CDR3 is 13 amino acids long. CDR3: CASRPGTGVGQYF. CDR3 nucleotides: TGCGCCAGCAGGCCCGGGACAGGGGTTGGTCAGTACTTC.

The table lists this clonotype with many counts. The V gene is TRBV20-1, the J gene TRBJ1-1, with D hard to call. The length of the CDR3 is 14 residues. Germline V gene data show CDR1 as DFQATT and CDR2 as SNEGSKA (reference sequence). Trimming removed 7 bases at V and 3 bases at J, with 18 bases between. CDR3 sequence reads: CSGGRNPRDTEAFF. Written as DNA, the CDR3 is TGCAGTGGGGGAAGGAACCCGCGTGACACTGAAGCTTTCTTT.

V usage is TRBV5-5 and J usage is TRBJ1-2, with D hard to call. This CDR3 contains 14 residues. Germline CDR1 SGHKS, CDR2 YYEKEE (reference sequence). V lost 3 bases to trimming and J lost 6 bases, with 15 bases between them. The CDR3 loop is CASSSPSGFNGYTF. As DNA, the CDR3 is TGTGCCAGCAGCTCGCCAAGCGGCTTCAATGGCTACACCTTC.

The chain is built from TRBV12-3 or TRBV12-4 and TRBJ2-2; D could derive from TRBD1 or TRBD2 (5 bases each). This CDR3 has 16 residues. V shed 7 bases and J shed 0 bases, with 15 bases lying between them. This CDR3 is CASISGDGANTGELFF. The CDR3 nucleotides read TGTGCCAGCATTTCCGGGGACGGGGCGAACACCGGGGAGCTGTTTTTT.

At least ten counts were recorded for this clonotype. This chain links TRBV29-1 with TRBJ2-1, with D tentatively TRBD1 or TRBD2 (5 bases each). This CDR3 has 13 residues. Germline V gene data show CDR1 as SQVTM and CDR2 as ANQGSEA. V shed 5 bases and J shed 8 bases, with 16 bases lying between them. The CDR3 spells CSVTPRGRDEQFF. The CDR3 nucleotides read TGCAGCGTTACGCCGAGGGGACGCGATGAGCAGTTCTTC.

The sample holds a few counts of this clonotype. This sequence joins TRBV4-2 and TRBJ2-7; 10 bases agree with TRBD2. Unmatched junction bases numbered 11, after V lost 0 bases and J lost 12 bases. This CDR3 is built from 15 residues. Germline V CDR1 and CDR2: LGHNA, YNFKEQ. The CDR3 sequence is CASSQEAGGSGGTYF. As DNA, the CDR3 is TGTGCCAGCAGCCAAGAAGCGGGGGGGTCAGGGGGCACGTACTTC.

This chain links TRBV2 with TRBJ2-2; TRBD1 matches at 9 bases. There are 15 residues in the CDR3. With V trimmed by 5 bases and J by 4 bases, 5 bases remained unmatched. Germline values: CDR1 SNHLY, CDR2 FYNNEI. CDR3 nucleotide sequence: TGTGCCAGCAGTACAGGGGGCGTAGGCACCGGGGAGCTGTTTTTT. Amino acids: CASSTGGVGTGELFF. Based on the CDR3 plus reference TRBV2 and TRBJ2-2, the full variable domain is EPEVTQTPSHQVTQMGQEVILRCVPISNHLYFYWYRQILGQKVEFLVSFYNNEISEKSEIFDDQFSVERPDGSNFTLKIRSTKLEDSAMYFCASSTGGVGTGELFFGEGSRLTVL.

This clonotype was counted a single time. V and J are TRBV5-1 and TRBJ1-1, with TRBD1 matching 9 bases. From germline, CDR1 is SGHRS and CDR2 YFSETQ. Trimming took 3 bases from V and 4 from J; bases not matched to a gene: 4. There are 14 residues in the CDR3. DNA of the CDR3: TGCGCCAGCAGCTACACAGGGGGCCTCACTGAAGCTTTCTTT. Residues: CASSYTGGLTEAFF.

V is TRBV6-5 and J is TRBJ1-5; D is ambiguous. CDR1 is MNHEY and CDR2 is SVGAGI in the germline V gene. The CDR3 is 18 residues long. The V and J ends lost 0 bases and 4 bases respectively, with 19 bases between them. The CDR3: CASSYSELLDSWNQPQHF. DNA of the CDR3: TGTGCCAGCAGTTACTCAGAGCTCCTGGACTCTTGGAATCAGCCCCAGCATTTT.

This clonotype came up many times. This sequence joins TRBV29-1 and TRBJ2-3; D not certain. This CDR3 contains 14 residues. CDR1 is SQVTM and CDR2 is ANQGSEA in the germline V gene. Trimming shortened V by 2 bases and J by 1 base, and 10 bases separated the two germline ends. CDR3 nucleotides: TGCAGCGTTGAAAAAGGAATTCGCACAGATACGCAGTATTTT. Amino acids: CSVEKGIRTDTQYF.